A selection of T cell receptor beta chains follows, all from one sample in a study of blood T cell repertoires in COVID-19. Sequenced by immunoSEQ multiplex PCR; TCRdb stores in-frame clones only, minus some. This sample carries 150,000 to 200,000 clones, about four fifths of them seen once, and the ten largest clones take roughly 2.7%. The material sequenced was peripheral blood. The receptors originated from a woman aged 80 or over with COVID-19, enrolled during active disease. CDR3s include the opening cysteine and the closing phenylalanine or tryptophan. A D gene is named only where the DNA matches it firmly. Rows may omit the clone size; those that give it use once, few, many or a size class.

CDR3 length,J gene,V gene,D gene,clone size,CDR3 protein,CDR3 DNA
15,TRBJ2-3,TRBV29-1,TRBD2,.,CSPVLAGGSTDTQYF,TGCAGCCCCGTGTTAGCGGGAGGCAGCACAGATACGCAGTATTTT
16,TRBJ1-5,TRBV4-3,TRBD1,.,CASSQDRDRVAQPQHF,TGCGCCAGCAGCCAAGACCGGGACAGGGTAGCTCAGCCCCAGCATTTT
13,TRBJ1-5,TRBV19,.,once,CASSILRGPPQHF,TGTGCCAGTAGTATTCTCAGGGGTCCGCCCCAGCATTTT
15,TRBJ2-3,TRBV18,TRBD1,.,CASSQIQGQSDTQYF,TGTGCCAGCTCACAGATACAGGGACAGTCAGATACGCAGTATTTT
15,TRBJ2-7,TRBV2,TRBD1,.,CASRARTGIKNEQYF,TGTGCCAGCAGAGCCCGGACAGGGATTAAGAACGAGCAGTACTTC
15,TRBJ1-5,TRBV19,TRBD1,.,CASSGQGYSNQPQHF,TGTGCCAGTAGTGGACAGGGCTATAGCAATCAGCCCCAGCATTTT
16,TRBJ2-1,TRBV24-1,TRBD2,.,CATSDFGASGYNEQFF,TGTGCCACCAGTGATTTTGGGGCTAGCGGCTACAATGAGCAGTTCTTC
16,TRBJ2-2,TRBV18,TRBD1,.,CASSPRQGAFTGELFF,TGTGCCAGCTCACCCCGACAGGGGGCTTTCACCGGGGAGCTGTTTTTT
15,TRBJ1-2,TRBV19,.,once,CASSISSGNNYGYTF,TGTGCCAGTAGTATATCCTCAGGGAACAACTATGGCTACACCTTC
11,TRBJ1-1,TRBV13,.,once,CASSFITEAFF,TGTGCCAGCAGCTTCATTACTGAAGCTTTCTTT
13,TRBJ2-7,TRBV18,.,.,CASSSTGPYEQYF,TGTGCCAGCTCATCCACAGGGCCCTACGAGCAGTACTTC
13,TRBJ2-3,TRBV27,TRBD2,.,CASRVTSGREWYF,TGTGCCAGCAGGGTGACTAGCGGGAGGGAATGGTATTTT
13,TRBJ1-2,TRBV7-9,TRBD1,.,CASSKTGEYGYTF,TGTGCCAGCAGCAAGACAGGGGAATATGGCTACACCTTC
14,TRBJ2-5,TRBV7-3,TRBD2,few,CASSSSSGEETQYF,TGTGCCAGCAGCAGTTCTAGCGGGGAGGAGACCCAGTACTTC
14,TRBJ2-7,TRBV27,.,.,CASSFLARSYEQYF,TGTGCCAGCAGTTTTTTAGCCCGCTCCTACGAGCAGTACTTC
15,TRBJ2-3,TRBV27,TRBD2,.,CASTPGLAGFGTQYF,TGTGCCAGCACTCCGGGACTAGCGGGATTCGGTACGCAGTATTTT
19,TRBJ2-2,TRBV19,TRBD2,.,CASTPRTSGRAGNTGELFF,TGTGCCAGTACCCCCCGGACTAGCGGGAGGGCCGGTAACACCGGGGAGCTGTTTTTT
15,TRBJ1-5,TRBV18,TRBD1,.,CASSPPSRGNQPQHF,TGTGCCAGCTCACCACCTTCCAGGGGGAATCAGCCCCAGCATTTT
15,TRBJ2-1,TRBV5-1,.,.,CASSPGDSIYNEQFF,TGCGCCAGCAGCCCAGGAGACAGTATCTACAATGAGCAGTTCTTC
14,TRBJ1-1,TRBV7-9,.,.,CASSVQGVDTEAFF,TGTGCCAGCAGCGTCCAGGGTGTCGACACTGAAGCTTTCTTT
16,TRBJ1-1,TRBV18,TRBD1,.,CASSPGTGVINTEAFF,TGTGCCAGCTCGCCCGGGACAGGGGTGATTAACACTGAAGCTTTCTTT
19,TRBJ2-3,TRBV5-1,TRBD1,.,CASSLAGTGGGWATDTQYF,TGCGCCAGCAGCTTGGCCGGGACAGGGGGCGGCTGGGCCACAGATACGCAGTATTTT
13,TRBJ2-7,TRBV3-1/TRBV3-2,.,.,CASSREEGYEQYF,TGTGCCAGCAGCCGGGAGGAGGGATACGAGCAGTACTTC
13,TRBJ2-2,TRBV27,TRBD1,.,CASSRQGRGELFF,TGTGCCAGCAGCCGACAGGGGCGGGGGGAGCTGTTTTTT
17,TRBJ2-5,TRBV18,TRBD1,.,CASSPPGQGVYQETQYF,TGTGCCAGCTCACCACCGGGACAGGGCGTTTACCAAGAGACCCAGTACTTC
14,TRBJ2-7,TRBV2,.,.,CASSERRSRIEQYF,TGTGCCAGCAGTGAGAGAAGATCGAGAATTGAGCAGTACTTC
12,TRBJ2-1,TRBV25-1,.,.,CASSSRGGEQFF,TGTGCCAGCTCCAGCCGAGGGGGTGAGCAGTTCTTC
14,TRBJ2-3,TRBV18,.,.,CASSPQFREDTQYF,TGTGCCAGCTCACCACAGTTCAGGGAAGATACGCAGTATTTT
16,TRBJ2-3,TRBV28,TRBD2,.,CASSIWTSGGTDTQYF,TGTGCCAGCAGTATCTGGACTAGCGGGGGAACAGATACGCAGTATTTT